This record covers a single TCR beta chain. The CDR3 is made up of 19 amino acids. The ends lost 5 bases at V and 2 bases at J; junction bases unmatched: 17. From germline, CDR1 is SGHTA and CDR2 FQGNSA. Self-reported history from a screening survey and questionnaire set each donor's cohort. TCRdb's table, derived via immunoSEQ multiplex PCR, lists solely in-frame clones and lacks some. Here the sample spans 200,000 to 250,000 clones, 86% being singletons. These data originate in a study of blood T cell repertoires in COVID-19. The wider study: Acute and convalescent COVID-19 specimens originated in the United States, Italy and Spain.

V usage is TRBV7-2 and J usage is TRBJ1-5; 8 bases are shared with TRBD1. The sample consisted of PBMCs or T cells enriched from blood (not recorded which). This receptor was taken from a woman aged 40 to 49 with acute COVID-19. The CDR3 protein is CASSKRVAGGAVGNQPQHF. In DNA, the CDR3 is TGTGCCAGCAGCAAAAGGGTGGCAGGGGGCGCGGTAGGCAATCAGCCCCAGCATTTT. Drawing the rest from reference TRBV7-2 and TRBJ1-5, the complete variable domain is GAGVSQSPSNKVTEKGKDVELRCDPISGHTALYWYRQSLGQGLEFLIYFQGNSAPDKSGLPSDRFSAERTGGSVSTLTIQRTQQEDSAVYLCASSKRVAGGAVGNQPQHFGDGTRLSIL.